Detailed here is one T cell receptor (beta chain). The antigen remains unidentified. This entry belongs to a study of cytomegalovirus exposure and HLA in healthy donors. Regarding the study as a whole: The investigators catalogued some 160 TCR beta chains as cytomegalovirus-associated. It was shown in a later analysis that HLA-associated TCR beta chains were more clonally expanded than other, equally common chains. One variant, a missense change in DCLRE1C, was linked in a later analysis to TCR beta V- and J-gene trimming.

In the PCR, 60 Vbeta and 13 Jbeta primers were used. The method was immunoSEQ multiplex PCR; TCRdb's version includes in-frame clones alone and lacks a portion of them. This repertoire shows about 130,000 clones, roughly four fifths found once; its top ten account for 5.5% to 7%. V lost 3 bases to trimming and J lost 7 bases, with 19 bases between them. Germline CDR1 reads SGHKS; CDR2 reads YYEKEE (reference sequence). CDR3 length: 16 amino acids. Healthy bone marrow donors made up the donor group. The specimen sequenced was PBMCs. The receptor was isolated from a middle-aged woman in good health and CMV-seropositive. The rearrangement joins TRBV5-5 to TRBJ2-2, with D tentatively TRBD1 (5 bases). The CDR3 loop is CASSSSVGPRGGELFF. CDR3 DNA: TGTGCCAGCAGCTCTTCGGTAGGGCCAAGGGGCGGGGAGCTGTTTTTT.